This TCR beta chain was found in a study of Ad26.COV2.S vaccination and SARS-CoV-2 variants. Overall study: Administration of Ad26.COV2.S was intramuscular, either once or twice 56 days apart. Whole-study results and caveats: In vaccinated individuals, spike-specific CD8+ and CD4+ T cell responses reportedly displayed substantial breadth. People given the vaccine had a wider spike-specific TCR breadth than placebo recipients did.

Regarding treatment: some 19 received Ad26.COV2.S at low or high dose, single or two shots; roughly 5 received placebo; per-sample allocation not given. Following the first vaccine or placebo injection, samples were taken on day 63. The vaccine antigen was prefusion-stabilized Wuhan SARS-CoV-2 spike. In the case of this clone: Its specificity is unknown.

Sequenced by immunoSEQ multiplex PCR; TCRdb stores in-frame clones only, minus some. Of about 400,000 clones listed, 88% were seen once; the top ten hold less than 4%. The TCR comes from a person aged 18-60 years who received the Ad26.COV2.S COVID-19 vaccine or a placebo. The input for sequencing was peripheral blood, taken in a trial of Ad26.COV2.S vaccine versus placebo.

Here the CDR3 reads CASSLATAYSNQPQHF. CDR3 nucleotide sequence: TGTGCCAGCAGCTTAGCCACAGCATATAGCAATCAGCCCCAGCATTTT. The chain is built from TRBV7-9 and TRBJ1-5, with D unresolved. CDR1 is SEHNR and CDR2 is FQNEAQ in the germline V gene (reference sequence). The CDR3 length is 16 residues. Trimming cost V 0 bases and J 0 bases, with 9 bases left between them.